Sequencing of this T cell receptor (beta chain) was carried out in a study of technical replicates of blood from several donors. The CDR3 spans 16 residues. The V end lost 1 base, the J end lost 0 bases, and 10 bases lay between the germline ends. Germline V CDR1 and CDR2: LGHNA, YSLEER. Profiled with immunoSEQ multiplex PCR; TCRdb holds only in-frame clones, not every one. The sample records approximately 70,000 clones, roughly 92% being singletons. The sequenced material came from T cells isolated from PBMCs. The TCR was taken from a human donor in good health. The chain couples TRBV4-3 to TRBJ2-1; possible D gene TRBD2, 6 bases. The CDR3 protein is CASSQVGGGSYNEQFF. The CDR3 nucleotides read TGCGCCAGCAGCCAAGTGGGAGGAGGCTCCTACAATGAGCAGTTCTTC.